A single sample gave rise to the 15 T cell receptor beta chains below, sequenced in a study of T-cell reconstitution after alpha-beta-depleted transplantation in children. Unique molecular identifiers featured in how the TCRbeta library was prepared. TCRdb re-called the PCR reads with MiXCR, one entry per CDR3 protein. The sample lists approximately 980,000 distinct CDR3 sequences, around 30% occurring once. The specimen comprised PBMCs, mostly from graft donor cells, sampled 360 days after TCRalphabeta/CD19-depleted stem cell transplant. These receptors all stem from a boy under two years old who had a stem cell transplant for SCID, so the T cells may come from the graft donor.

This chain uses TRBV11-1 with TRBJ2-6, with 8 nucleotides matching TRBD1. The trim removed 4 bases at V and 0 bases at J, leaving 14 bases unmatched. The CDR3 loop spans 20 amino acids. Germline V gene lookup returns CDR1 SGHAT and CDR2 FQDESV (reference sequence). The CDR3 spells CASSSERPGTGGSGANVLTF. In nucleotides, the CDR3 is TGTGCCAGCAGCTCGGAGCGTCCCGGGACAGGAGGCTCTGGGGCCAACGTCCTGACTTTC.

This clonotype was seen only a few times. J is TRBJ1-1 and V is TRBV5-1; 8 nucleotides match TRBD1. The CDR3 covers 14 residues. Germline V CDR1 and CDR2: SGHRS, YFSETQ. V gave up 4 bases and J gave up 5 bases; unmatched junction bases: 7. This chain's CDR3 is CASSPGGAETEAFF. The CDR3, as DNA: TGCGCCAGCAGCCCAGGGGGCGCCGAGACTGAAGCTTTCTTT.

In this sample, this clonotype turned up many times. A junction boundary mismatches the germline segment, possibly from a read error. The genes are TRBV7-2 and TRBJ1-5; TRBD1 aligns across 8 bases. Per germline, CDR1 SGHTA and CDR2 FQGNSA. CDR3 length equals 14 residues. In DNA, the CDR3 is TGCGCCAGCAGCCCGGGACAGGGCAATCAGCCCCAGCATTTT. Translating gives CASSPGQGNQPQHF.

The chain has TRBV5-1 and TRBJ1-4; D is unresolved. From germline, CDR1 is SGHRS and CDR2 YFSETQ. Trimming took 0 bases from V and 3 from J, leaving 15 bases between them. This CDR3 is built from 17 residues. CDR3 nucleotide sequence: TGCGCCAGCAGCTTGGGAGATTGGGAGAAGGCTAATGAAAAACTGTTTTTT. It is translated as CASSLGDWEKANEKLFF.

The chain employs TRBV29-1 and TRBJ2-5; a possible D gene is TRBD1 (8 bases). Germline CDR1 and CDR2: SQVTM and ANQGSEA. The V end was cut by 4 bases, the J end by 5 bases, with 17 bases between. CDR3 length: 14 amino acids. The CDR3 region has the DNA TGCAGCGTTGCTCCGACAGGGGAGGGTGAGACCCAGTACTTC. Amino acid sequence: CSVAPTGEGETQYF.

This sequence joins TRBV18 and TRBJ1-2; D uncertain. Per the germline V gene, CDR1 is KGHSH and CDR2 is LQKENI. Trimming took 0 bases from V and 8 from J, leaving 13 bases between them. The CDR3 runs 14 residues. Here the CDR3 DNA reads TGTGCCAGCTCACCACCATCCGACCCCGCGGGCTACACCTTC. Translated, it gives CASSPPSDPAGYTF.

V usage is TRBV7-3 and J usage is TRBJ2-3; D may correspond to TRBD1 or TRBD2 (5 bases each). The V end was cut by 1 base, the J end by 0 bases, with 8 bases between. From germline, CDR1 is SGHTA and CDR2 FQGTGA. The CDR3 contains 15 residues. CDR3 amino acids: CASSLSRDSTDTQYF. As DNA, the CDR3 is TGTGCCAGCAGCTTAAGCCGGGACAGCACAGATACGCAGTATTTT.

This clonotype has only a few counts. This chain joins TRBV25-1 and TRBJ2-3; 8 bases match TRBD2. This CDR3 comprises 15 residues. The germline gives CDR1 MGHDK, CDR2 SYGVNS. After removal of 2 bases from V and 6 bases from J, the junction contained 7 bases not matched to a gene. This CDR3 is CASSEAGGLRDTQYF. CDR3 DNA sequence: TGTGCCAGCAGTGAAGCGGGGGGCCTTCGGGATACGCAGTATTTT.

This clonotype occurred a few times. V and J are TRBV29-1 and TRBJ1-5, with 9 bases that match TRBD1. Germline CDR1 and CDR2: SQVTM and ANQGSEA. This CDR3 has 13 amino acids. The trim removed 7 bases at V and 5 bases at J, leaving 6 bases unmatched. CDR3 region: CSAADRGDQPQHF. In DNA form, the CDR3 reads TGCAGCGCGGCGGACAGGGGCGATCAGCCCCAGCATTTT. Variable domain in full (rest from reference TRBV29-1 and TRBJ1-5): SAVISQKPSRDICQRGTSLTIQCQVDSQVTMMFWYRQQPGQSLTLIATANQGSEATYESGFVIDKFPISRPNLTFSTLTVSNMSPEDSSIYLCSAADRGDQPQHFGDGTRLSIL.

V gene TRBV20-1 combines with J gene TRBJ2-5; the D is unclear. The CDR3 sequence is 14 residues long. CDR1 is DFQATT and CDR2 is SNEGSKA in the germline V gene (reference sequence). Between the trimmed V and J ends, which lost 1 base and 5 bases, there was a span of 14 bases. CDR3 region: CSARGSGLGETQYF. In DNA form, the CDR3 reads TGCAGTGCTAGAGGTTCGGGTTTGGGGGAGACCCAGTACTTC.

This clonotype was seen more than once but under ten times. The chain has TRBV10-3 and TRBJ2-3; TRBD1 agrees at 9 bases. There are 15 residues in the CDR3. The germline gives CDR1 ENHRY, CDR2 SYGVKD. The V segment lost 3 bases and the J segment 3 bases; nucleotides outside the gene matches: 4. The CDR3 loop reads CAISDYRGLTDTQYF. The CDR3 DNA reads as TGTGCCATCAGTGATTACAGGGGGCTGACAGATACGCAGTATTTT.

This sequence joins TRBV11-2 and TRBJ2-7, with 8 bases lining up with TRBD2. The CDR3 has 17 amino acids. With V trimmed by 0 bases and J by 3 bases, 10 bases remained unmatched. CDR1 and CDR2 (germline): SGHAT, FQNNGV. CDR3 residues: CASSLEGLVTRYYEQYF. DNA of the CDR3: TGTGCCAGCAGCTTAGAGGGACTAGTCACCCGCTACTACGAGCAGTACTTC.

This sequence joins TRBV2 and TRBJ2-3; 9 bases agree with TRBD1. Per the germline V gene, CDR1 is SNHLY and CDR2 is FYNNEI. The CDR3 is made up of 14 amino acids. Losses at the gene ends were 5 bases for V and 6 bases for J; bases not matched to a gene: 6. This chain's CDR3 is CASSRGQGWDTQYF. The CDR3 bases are TGTGCCAGCAGTCGCGGACAGGGGTGGGATACGCAGTATTTT.

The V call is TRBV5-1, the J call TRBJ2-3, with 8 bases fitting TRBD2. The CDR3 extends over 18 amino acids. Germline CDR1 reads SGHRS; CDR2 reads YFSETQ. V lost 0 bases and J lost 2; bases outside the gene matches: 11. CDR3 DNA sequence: TGCGCCAGCAGCTTGGCAGCCACCTCGGGGGGGGTCACAGATACGCAGTATTTT. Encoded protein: CASSLAATSGGVTDTQYF.

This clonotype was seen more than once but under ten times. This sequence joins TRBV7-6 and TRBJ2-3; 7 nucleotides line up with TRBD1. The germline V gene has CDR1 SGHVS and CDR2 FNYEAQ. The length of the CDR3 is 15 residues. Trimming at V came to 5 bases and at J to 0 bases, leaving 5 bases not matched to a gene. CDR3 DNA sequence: TGTGCCAGCAGCCTACTACAGGGGAGCACAGATACGCAGTATTTT. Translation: CASSLLQGSTDTQYF.